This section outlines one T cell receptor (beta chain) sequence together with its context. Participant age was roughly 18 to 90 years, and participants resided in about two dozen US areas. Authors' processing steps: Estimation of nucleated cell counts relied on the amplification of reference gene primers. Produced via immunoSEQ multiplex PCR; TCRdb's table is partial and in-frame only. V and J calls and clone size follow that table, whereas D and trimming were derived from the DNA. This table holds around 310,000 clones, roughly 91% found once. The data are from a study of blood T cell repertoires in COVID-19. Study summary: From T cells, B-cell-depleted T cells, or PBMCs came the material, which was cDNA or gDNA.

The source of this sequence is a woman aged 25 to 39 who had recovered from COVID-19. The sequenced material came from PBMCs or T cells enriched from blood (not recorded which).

The CDR3 nucleotides read TGTGCCAGCAGCGGGACCAGGGGAAGTTGGACTGAAGCTTTCTTT. The encoded protein is CASSGTRGSWTEAFF. The V gene is TRBV7-9, the J gene TRBJ1-1; possible D gene TRBD1, 6 bases. CDR1 SEHNR and CDR2 FQNEAQ come from the germline V gene (reference sequence). Trimming cost V 5 bases and J 5 bases, with 18 bases left between them. The CDR3 is 15 residues long.